The entry below describes one T cell receptor (beta chain). The antigen remains unidentified. Vbeta (60) and Jbeta (13) primers were used in the PCR. Libraries were prepared by immunoSEQ multiplex PCR; TCRdb keeps only in-frame clonotypes and omits some of them. This table has fewer than 250,000 clones, 80% to 90% appearing once. The CDR3 sequence is 14 residues long. Germline CDR1 is SGHDT and CDR2 is YYEEEE. V shed 3 bases, J shed 6 bases, and the junction held 7 bases outside the gene matches. The data are from a study of cytomegalovirus exposure and HLA in healthy donors. Study conclusions and caveats: Being productive about 87% or about 30% of the time was typical of most TCR beta V segments in an earlier analysis. Another analysis was done later, and it associated 15,000 to 20,000 TCR beta sequences with HLA alleles at 0.05 false discovery rate.

This clonotype originated in a man aged 30 to 39 in good health and CMV-seronegative. The chain uses TRBV5-6 and TRBJ2-5; 8 positions agree with TRBD2. Input material: PBMCs. CDR3 region: CASSSSGGPQTQYF. The CDR3 DNA follows: TGTGCCAGCAGCTCAAGCGGGGGCCCACAGACCCAGTACTTC.